This entry is about one T cell receptor beta chain. The assay was immunoSEQ multiplex PCR, and TCRdb's table has in-frame clones only and misses some. In the table there are hundreds of thousands of clones, about two thirds of which are singletons. These data come from a study of shared clonotypes between healthy human individuals. This TCR was recovered from a woman under 40 in good health. The specimen sequenced was memory CD4+ T cells sorted from blood. Sample subset: CD45RA-negative fraction.

Written as DNA, the CDR3 is TGTGCCCAAAGCGCGGGAGGCCACGAGCAGTACTTC. This translates into CAQSAGGHEQYF. The V call is TRBV30, the J call TRBJ2-7, with 8 bases aligning to TRBD2. V shed 8 bases and J 5 bases; nucleotides not matched to a gene: 8. Per the germline V gene, CDR1 is GTSNPN and CDR2 is SVGIG (reference sequence). CDR3 length: 12 amino acids.